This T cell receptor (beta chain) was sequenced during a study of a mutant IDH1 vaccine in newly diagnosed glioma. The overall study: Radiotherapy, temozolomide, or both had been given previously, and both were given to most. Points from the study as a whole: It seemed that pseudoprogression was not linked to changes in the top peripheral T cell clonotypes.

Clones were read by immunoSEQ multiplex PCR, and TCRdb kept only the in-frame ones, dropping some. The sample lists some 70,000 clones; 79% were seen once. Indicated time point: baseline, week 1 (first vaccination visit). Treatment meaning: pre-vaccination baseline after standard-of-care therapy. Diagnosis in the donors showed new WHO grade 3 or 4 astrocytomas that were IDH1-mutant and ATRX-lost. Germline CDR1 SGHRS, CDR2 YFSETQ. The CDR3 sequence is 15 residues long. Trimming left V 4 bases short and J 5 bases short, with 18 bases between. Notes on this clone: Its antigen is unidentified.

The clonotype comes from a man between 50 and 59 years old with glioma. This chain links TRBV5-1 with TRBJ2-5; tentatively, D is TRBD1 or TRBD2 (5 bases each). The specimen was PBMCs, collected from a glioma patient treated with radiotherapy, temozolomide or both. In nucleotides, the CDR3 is TGCGCCAGCAGCCAGGGCTCTAGCAGTGGGGAGACCCAGTACTTC. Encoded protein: CASSQGSSSGETQYF.